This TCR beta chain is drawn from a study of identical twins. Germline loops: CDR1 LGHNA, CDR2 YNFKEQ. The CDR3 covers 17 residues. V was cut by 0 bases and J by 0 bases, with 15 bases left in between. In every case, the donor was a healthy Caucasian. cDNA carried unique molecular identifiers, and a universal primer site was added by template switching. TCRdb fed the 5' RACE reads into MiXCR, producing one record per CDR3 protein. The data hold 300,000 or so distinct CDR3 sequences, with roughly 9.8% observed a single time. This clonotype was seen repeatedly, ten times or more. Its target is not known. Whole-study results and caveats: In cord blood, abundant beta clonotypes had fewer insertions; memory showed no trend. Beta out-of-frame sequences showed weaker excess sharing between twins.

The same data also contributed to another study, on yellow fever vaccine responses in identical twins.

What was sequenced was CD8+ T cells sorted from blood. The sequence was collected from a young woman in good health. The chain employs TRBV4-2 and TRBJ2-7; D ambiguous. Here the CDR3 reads CASSQDSGPVPSYEQYF. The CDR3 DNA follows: TGTGCCAGCAGCCAAGATTCCGGCCCGGTTCCCTCCTACGAGCAGTACTTC.